This entry lists 9 T cell receptor beta chains sequenced from one sample in a study of T cell clonality in common variable immunodeficiency. No antigen has been assigned to these receptors. Study-level points and caveats: Fewer deletions and N-nucleotide insertions were reportedly seen in common variable immunodeficiency TCR beta sequences.

TCRdb's copy holds only in-frame clones and misses some; the assay was immunoSEQ multiplex PCR. The table lists 15,000 to 20,000 clones, with no singletons. The source material was peripheral blood mononuclear cells. The origin of the receptors is a human donor with common variable immunodeficiency.

Worth noting for this clone: The read ends 3 residues before the CDR3 terminus; that terminus is restored from the germline J gene. The chain uses TRBV5-1 and TRBJ2-5, with a possible D match to TRBD2 (6 bases). Between the trimmed V and J ends, which lost 4 bases and 5 bases, there was a span of 9 bases. The germline gives CDR1 SGHRS, CDR2 YFSETQ. The CDR3 covers 12 residues. The CDR3 protein is CASSTSSETQYF. CDR3 bases read: TGCGCCAGCAGCACTAGCTCTGAGACC.

Worth noting for this clone: The read gets to within 3 residues of the CDR3 end, and the germline J gene fills in the rest. The chain recombines TRBV19 with TRBJ1-6; unclear D gene. Trimming took off 8 bases at V and 0 bases at J, with 8 bases between the two ends. The CDR3 runs to 14 residues. Germline V gene sequence: CDR1 LNHDA, CDR2 SQIVND (reference sequence). The CDR3 is CASAPGSYNSPLHF. The DNA read from the CDR3 is TGTGCCAGTGCTCCAGGCTCCTATAATTCACCC.

This clone was detected ten times or more. Read data end 3 residues before the CDR3 end; the end is taken from the germline J gene. V usage is TRBV5-5 and J usage is TRBJ2-3, with 8 bases matching TRBD1. The germline V gene encodes CDR1 SGHKS and CDR2 YYEKEE (reference sequence). J gave up 4 bases and V 4 bases, and 5 bases lay outside the gene matches. This CDR3 is 14 amino acids long. The covered CDR3 bases are TGTGCCAGCAGCACCACAGGGGGAGCAGATACG. Encoded protein: CASSTTGGADT. The whole CDR3 reads CASSTTGGADTQYF.

A few counts support this clone. The read is 3 residues too short to cover the CDR3 end, so that end is filled in from the germline J gene. V and J are TRBV7-8 and TRBJ2-5; 9 bases fit TRBD1. V gave up 5 bases and J gave up 4 bases; unmatched junction bases: 2. The CDR3 is made up of 13 amino acids. Germline CDR1 reads SGHVS; CDR2 reads FQNEAQ. The CDR3 loop reads CASSRDRAETQYF. CDR3 DNA (partial): TGTGCCAGCAGCCGGGACAGGGCAGAGACC.

This clone was observed at least ten times. The read ends 3 residues before the CDR3 terminus; that terminus is restored from the germline J gene. V is TRBV5-1 and J is TRBJ2-3, with 11 bases aligning to TRBD2. J lost 0 bases, V lost 7 bases, and 1 base had no gene match. The CDR3 extends over 14 amino acids. Germline V gives CDR1 SGHRS, CDR2 YFSETQ. CDR3: CASGTSGSTDTQYF. The covered CDR3 bases are TGCGCCAGCGGGACTAGCGGTAGCACAGATACG.

This clone occurred a few times. The observed sequence ends 3 residues before the CDR3 terminus, with the missing tail filled in from the germline J gene. The chain links TRBV6-1 to TRBJ1-6; D perhaps matches TRBD1 (5 bases). Trimming removed 4 bases at V and 10 bases at J, with 14 bases between. Looked up from germline, CDR1 is MNHNS and CDR2 is SASEGT. The length of the CDR3 is 14 residues. The CDR3: CASSVTAYGSPLHF. The covered CDR3 bases are TGTGCCAGCAGTGTGACAGCCTATGGGTCACCC.

There are a few counts of this clone. The read is 3 residues too short to cover the CDR3 end, so that end is filled in from the germline J gene. The chain couples TRBV20-1 to TRBJ1-6; D is unclear. Trimming stripped 4 bases from V and 0 bases from J, with 16 bases between. This CDR3 contains 17 residues. CDR1 and CDR2 (germline): DFQATT, SNEGSKA (reference sequence). This chain's CDR3 is CSATGSLPVSYNSPLHF. CDR3 DNA (partial): TGCAGTGCTACCGGGTCTCTCCCGGTCTCCTATAATTCACCC.

Regarding this clone: The read halts 3 residues ahead of the CDR3 end, with the missing end drawn from the germline J gene. The chain uses TRBV18 and TRBJ2-1, with 7 bases matching TRBD1. V dropped 3 bases and J dropped 0; count of bases not matched to a gene: 2. The CDR3 extends over 15 amino acids. Germline-derived CDR1 and CDR2 are KGHSH and LQKENI. Here the CDR3 reads CASSPDRDSYNEQFF. The covered CDR3 bases are TGTGCCAGCTCACCTGACAGGGACTCCTACAATGAG.

This clone was seen repeatedly, ten times or more. Read sequence stops 3 residues before the CDR3 end, and the germline J gene provides the missing end. This chain connects TRBV6-4 to TRBJ1-5; TRBD1 might be the D (6 bases). The V end was cut by 4 bases, the J end by 0 bases, with 10 bases between. This CDR3 is built from 15 residues. Germline-derived CDR1 and CDR2 are MRHNA and SNTAGT. The CDR3 DNA, read in part, is TGTGCCAGCAGTGCCACAGGGAATAGCAATCAGCCC. The encoded protein is CASSATGNSNQP. The CDR3 as a whole reads CASSATGNSNQPQHF.